This T cell receptor (beta chain) was captured by sequencing in a study of blood T cell repertoires in COVID-19. Across the whole study: The cDNA or gDNA used as material had been derived from T cells, B-cell-depleted T cells, or PBMCs.

In Cohort 3, a recovered donor had either two negative PCRs, clearance, or symptom resolution. This clone was recorded a few times. Sequencing was performed with immunoSEQ multiplex PCR; in TCRdb, only in-frame clones are kept and a portion is missing. Of around 300,000 clones in the sample, 85% were seen once. Trimming removed 0 bases at V and 10 bases at J, with 9 bases between. This CDR3 comprises 11 residues. Germline assignment: CDR1 GTSNPN and CDR2 SVGIG (reference sequence). The sequencing sample was made of PBMCs or T cells enriched from blood (not recorded which). This TCR derives from a woman in her 50s who had recovered from COVID-19. The J gene is TRBJ1-2, the V gene TRBV30; D is ambiguous. The CDR3 nucleotides read TGTGCCTGGAGTGTTCACAGTTACTACACCTTC. Translation gives CAWSVHSYYTF. Filled out from reference TRBV30 and TRBJ1-2, the complete variable domain reads SQTIHQWPATLVQPVGSPLSLECTVEGTSNPNLYWYRQAAGRGLQLLFYSVGIGQISSEVPQNLSASRPQDRQFILSSKKLLLSDSGFYLCAWSVHSYYTFGSGTRLTVV.